The next 12 T cell receptor beta chains were all read from a single sample in a study of a mutant IDH1 vaccine in newly diagnosed glioma. What these receptors recognize is not known. Indicated time point: week 23, last vaccination. It was 300 ug of mutant IDH1 20-mer peptide that made up each vaccine dose, given with topical imiquimod. The protocol was immunoSEQ multiplex PCR, while the TCRdb copy is restricted to in-frame clones and leaves out a portion. The sample contains roughly 60,000 clones, about 85% of which appear only once. The sequencing here drew on PBMCs, taken from a glioma patient whose treatment included an IDH1 peptide vaccine. The receptors shown here come from a man aged 30 to 39 with glioma.

The chain employs TRBV2 and TRBJ2-1, with 11 bases identical to TRBD2. CDR1 and CDR2 from the germline V gene are SNHLY and FYNNEI. The CDR3 sequence is 15 residues long. V trimming: 6 bases; J trimming: 4 bases; junction bases outside the gene matches: 5. CDR3 in amino acids: CASRMGLADYNEQFF. In nucleotides, the CDR3 is TGTGCCAGCAGGATGGGACTAGCGGATTACAATGAGCAGTTCTTC.

The rearrangement uses TRBV5-4 and TRBJ2-1; D may match TRBD1 or TRBD2 (5 bases each). V lost 4 bases and J lost 12, with 14 bases in between. The length of the CDR3 is 12 residues. Germline V CDR1 and CDR2: SGHNT, YYREEE (reference sequence). The CDR3 nucleotides read TGTGCCAGCAGCCTCCGAGATGGGGGGCAGTTCTTC. It encodes CASSLRDGGQFF.

This clone was seen just once. The junction shows a germline mismatch at one end, possibly a read error. This rearrangement joins TRBV30 to TRBJ1-5; 7 positions agree with TRBD1. Germline loops: CDR1 GTSNPN, CDR2 SVGIG (reference sequence). This CDR3 has 14 amino acids. CDR3 residues: CTWSRNRGRQPQHF. The CDR3 DNA reads as TGTACCTGGAGTAGAAACAGGGGACGACAGCCCCAGCATTTT.

V gene TRBV4-1 combines with J gene TRBJ2-7; D is unclear. The V and J ends lost 0 bases and 3 bases respectively, with 12 bases between them. Germline assignment: CDR1 MGHRA and CDR2 YSYEKL. The CDR3 is 15 residues long. The chain's CDR3 is CASSQDLGDVYEQYF. Written as DNA, the CDR3 is TGCGCCAGCAGCCAAGATCTGGGTGACGTCTACGAGCAGTACTTC.

CDR3 region: CSVVEQGIGYEQYF. CDR3 nucleotides: TGCAGCGTTGTGGAACAGGGGATCGGCTACGAGCAGTACTTC. J is TRBJ2-7 and V is TRBV29-1; the match to TRBD1 covers 7 bases. Germline CDR1 is SQVTM and CDR2 is ANQGSEA. The CDR3 runs 14 residues. V trimming: 4 bases; J trimming: 3 bases; junction bases outside the gene matches: 9.

This CDR3 is CASSPPSVQMYTEAFF. CDR3 nucleotide sequence: TGTGCCAGCAGCCCTCCTTCGGTACAGATGTACACTGAAGCTTTCTTT. This chain uses TRBV7-9 with TRBJ1-1, with D uncertain. Germline lookup yields CDR1 SEHNR and CDR2 FQNEAQ (reference sequence). The CDR3 totals 16 residues. V lost 5 bases and J 3 bases, leaving 19 bases between the germline ends.

This chain joins TRBV6-5 and TRBJ1-2; no clear D gene. Germline V CDR1 and CDR2: MNHEY, SVGAGI. V was trimmed by 2 bases and J by 6 bases, leaving 10 bases between them. The CDR3 has 13 amino acids. The CDR3: CASSYGGGDGYTF. CDR3 coding DNA: TGTGCCAGCAGTTACGGTGGTGGGGATGGCTACACCTTC.

The gene calls are TRBV19 and TRBJ1-5, with D uncertain. The CDR3 loop spans 14 amino acids. Germline CDR1 LNHDA, CDR2 SQIVND (reference sequence). V was pared by 3 bases and J by 4 bases, with 10 bases between. CDR3 coding DNA: TGTGCCAGTAGTATCAGGTCGGGGAATCAGCCCCAGCATTTT. Its translation: CASSIRSGNQPQHF. The full variable domain, its missing parts supplied by reference TRBV19 and TRBJ1-5, is DGGITQSPKYLFRKEGQNVTLSCEQNLNHDAMYWYRQDPGQGLRLIYYSQIVNDFQKGDIAEGYSVSREKKESFPLTVTSAQKNPTAFYLCASSIRSGNQPQHFGDGTRLSIL.

The rearrangement links TRBV6-4 to TRBJ1-1; TRBD1 might be the D (5 bases). The germline V gene has CDR1 MRHNA and CDR2 SNTAGT. Trimming pared 4 bases from V and 0 bases from J, leaving 12 bases between. The CDR3 totals 15 residues. The CDR3 here is CASSVGPGLNTEAFF. CDR3 DNA: TGTGCCAGCAGTGTGGGACCCGGGTTGAACACTGAAGCTTTCTTT.

The V call is TRBV5-8, the J call TRBJ1-4; unclear D gene. V was trimmed by 0 bases and J by 0 bases, leaving 9 bases between them. This CDR3 is 16 amino acids long. Germline V CDR1 and CDR2: SGHTS, YDEGEE. CDR3 nucleotide sequence: TGTGCCAGCAGCTTGGGGCGTATTTCAACTAATGAAAAACTGTTTTTT. This encodes CASSLGRISTNEKLFF.

J is TRBJ1-2 and V is TRBV7-8; 9 nucleotides align to TRBD1. This CDR3 contains 16 residues. Germline values: CDR1 SGHVS, CDR2 FQNEAQ. The V gene end was trimmed by 5 bases and the J gene end by 6 bases; junction bases not matched to a gene: 13. CDR3 region: CASSPRSRDRVHGYTF. The CDR3, as DNA: TGTGCCAGCAGCCCCAGGTCCCGGGACAGGGTTCATGGCTACACCTTC.

The chain links TRBV10-3 to TRBJ1-6; D call uncertain. V lost 8 bases to trimming and J lost 6 bases, with 11 bases between them. CDR1 is ENHRY, CDR2 SYGVKD, per germline. The CDR3 has 13 residues. The CDR3 DNA follows: TGTGCCATCGGAGAGGGAGTTAATTCACCCCTCCACTTT. As protein: CAIGEGVNSPLHF.